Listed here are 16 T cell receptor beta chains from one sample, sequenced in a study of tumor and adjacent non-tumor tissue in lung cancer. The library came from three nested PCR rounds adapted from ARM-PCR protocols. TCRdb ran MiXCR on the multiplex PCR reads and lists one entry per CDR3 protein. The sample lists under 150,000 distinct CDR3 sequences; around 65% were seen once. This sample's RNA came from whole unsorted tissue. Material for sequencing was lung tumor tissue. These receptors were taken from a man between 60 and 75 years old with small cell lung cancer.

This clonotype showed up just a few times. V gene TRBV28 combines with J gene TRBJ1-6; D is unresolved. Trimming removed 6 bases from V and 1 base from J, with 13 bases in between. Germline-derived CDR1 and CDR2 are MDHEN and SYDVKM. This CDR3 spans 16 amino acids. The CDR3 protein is CASSPRGSSYNSPLHF. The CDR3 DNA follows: TGTGCCAGCAGCCCTCGGGGTTCGTCCTATAATTCACCCCTCCACTTT.

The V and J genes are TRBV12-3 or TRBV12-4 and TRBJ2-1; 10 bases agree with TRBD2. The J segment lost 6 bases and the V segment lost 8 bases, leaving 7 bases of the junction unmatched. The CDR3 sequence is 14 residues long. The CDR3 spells CASLPSGSTNEQFF. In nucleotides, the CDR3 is TGTGCCAGCTTGCCTAGCGGGAGTACCAATGAGCAGTTCTTC.

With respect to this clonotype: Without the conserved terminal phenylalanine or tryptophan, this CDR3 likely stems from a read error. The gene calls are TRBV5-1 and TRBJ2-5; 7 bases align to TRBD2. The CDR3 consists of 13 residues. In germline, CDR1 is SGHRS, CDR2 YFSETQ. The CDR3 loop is CASSWGLQDTQYS. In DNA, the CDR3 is TGCGCCAGCAGCTGGGGACTACAAGATACCCAGTACTCC.

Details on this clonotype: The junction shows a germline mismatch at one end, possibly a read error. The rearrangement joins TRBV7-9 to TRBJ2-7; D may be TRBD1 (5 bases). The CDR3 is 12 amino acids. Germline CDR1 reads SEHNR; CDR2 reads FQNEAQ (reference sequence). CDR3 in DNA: TGTCCCAGCAGCTCCAGGGCGTACGAGCAGTACTTC. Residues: CPSSSRAYEQYF.

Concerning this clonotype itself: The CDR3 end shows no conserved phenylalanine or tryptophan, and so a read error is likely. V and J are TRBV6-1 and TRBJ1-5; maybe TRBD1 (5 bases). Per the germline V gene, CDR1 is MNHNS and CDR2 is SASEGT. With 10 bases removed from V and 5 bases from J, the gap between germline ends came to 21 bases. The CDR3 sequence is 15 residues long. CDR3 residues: CANRRVTTGDQPQHS. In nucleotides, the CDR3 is TGTGCCAACAGGAGGGTCACGACGGGCGATCAGCCCCAGCATTCT.

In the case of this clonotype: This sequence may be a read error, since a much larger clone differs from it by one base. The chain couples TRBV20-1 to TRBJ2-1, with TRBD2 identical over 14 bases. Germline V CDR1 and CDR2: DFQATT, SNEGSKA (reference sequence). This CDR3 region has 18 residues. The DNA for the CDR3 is TGCAGTGCTAGAGTCCCAGGGTGGGGACTAGCGGGAGACAATGAGCAGCTCTTC. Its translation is CSARVPGWGLAGDNEQLF.

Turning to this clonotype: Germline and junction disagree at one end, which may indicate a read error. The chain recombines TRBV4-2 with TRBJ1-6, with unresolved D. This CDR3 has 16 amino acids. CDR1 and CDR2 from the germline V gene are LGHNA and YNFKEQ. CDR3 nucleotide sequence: TGTGCCAGCAGCCAAGACTTGGGATCAAATAATTCACTCCTCCACTTT. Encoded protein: CASSQDLGSNNSLLHF.

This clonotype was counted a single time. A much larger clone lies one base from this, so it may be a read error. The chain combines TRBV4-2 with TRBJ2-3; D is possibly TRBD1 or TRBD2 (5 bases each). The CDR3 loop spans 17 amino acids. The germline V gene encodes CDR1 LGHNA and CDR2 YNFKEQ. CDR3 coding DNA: TGTGCCATCAGCCAAGATCCGAGGGAAGGGGGCACAGATACGCAGTATTTT. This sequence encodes CAISQDPREGGTDTQYF.

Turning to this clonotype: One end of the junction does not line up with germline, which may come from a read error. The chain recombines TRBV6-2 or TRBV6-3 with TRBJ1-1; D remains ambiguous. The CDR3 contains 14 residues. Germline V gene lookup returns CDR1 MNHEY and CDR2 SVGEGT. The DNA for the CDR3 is TGTGCCAGCAGTTTGACAAGGGAGAACATTGAAGCTTTCTTT. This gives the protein CASSLTRENIEAFF.

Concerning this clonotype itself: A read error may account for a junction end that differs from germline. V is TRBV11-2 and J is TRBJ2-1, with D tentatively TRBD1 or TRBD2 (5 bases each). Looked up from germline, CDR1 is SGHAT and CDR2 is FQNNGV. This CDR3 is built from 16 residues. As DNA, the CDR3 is TGTGCCAGCAGCTACGGGACCCTGGGGTCCTACAATGAACAGTCCTTC. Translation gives CASSYGTLGSYNEQSF.

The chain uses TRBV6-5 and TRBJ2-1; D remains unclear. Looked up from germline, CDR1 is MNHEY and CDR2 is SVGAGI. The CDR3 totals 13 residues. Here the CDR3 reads CVRSYRRGVEQFF. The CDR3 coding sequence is TGTGTCAGGAGTTATAGAAGAGGAGTTGAGCAGTTCTTC.

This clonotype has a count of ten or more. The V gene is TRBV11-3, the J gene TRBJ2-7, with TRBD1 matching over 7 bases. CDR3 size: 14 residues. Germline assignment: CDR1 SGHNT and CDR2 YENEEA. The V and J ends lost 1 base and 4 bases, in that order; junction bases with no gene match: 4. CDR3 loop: CASSLGGGGYEQYF. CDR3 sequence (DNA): TGTGCCAGCAGCTTAGGAGGGGGCGGGTACGAGCAGTACTTC.

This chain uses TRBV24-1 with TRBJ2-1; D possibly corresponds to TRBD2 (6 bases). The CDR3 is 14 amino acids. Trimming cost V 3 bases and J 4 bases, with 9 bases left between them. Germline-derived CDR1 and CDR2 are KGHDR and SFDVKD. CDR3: CATSDSGLYNEQFF. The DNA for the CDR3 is TGTGCCACCAGTGATAGCGGACTATACAATGAGCAGTTCTTC.

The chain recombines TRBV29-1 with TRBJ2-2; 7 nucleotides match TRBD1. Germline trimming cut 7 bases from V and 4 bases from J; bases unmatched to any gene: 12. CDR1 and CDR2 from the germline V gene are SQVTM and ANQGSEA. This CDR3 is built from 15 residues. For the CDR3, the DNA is TGCAGCGCCTCGACAGGGAACCTCCTCACCGGGGAGCTGTTTTTT. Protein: CSASTGNLLTGELFF.

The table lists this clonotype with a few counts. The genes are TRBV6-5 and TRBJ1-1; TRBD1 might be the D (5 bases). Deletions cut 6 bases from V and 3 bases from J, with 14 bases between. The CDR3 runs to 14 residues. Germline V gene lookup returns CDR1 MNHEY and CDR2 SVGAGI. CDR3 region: CASRQFIRDTEAFF. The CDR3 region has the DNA TGTGCCAGCAGACAATTCATCAGGGACACTGAAGCTTTCTTT.

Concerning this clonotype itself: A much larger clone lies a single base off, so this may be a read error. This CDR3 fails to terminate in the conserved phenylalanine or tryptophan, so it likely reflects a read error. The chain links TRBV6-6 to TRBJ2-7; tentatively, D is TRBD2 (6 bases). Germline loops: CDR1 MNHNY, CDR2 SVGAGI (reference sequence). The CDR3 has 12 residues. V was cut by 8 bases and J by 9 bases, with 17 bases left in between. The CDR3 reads CASSPGDRGQYL. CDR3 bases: TGTGCCAGCTCCCCGGGGGATAGGGGGCAGTACCTC.